The entry below describes one T cell receptor beta chain. Its antigen target is currently unknown. There are no base qualities to consult, and no much larger clone falls within one base. This specimen comes from a study of OX40 agonist ivuxolimab in advanced cancers. General notes on the study: Ivuxolimab, which targeted the costimulatory receptor OX40 (CD134), was an agonistic, fully human IgG2 monoclonal antibody. Intravenous ivuxolimab was administered to patients every 2 weeks at six dose levels: 0.01, 0.1, 0.3, 1.5, 3 and 10 mg/kg. Of the roughly 51 patients in dose escalation, about 20 had hepatocellular carcinoma, around 15 had melanoma, 9 had renal cell carcinoma and 9 had head and neck cancer. A male proportion of around 81% and a mean age of about 60 years, ranging from 23 to 79, were recorded for the dose-escalation cohort. Prior anti-PD-1, anti-PD-L1 or anti-CTLA-4 therapy was permitted, and less than 45% of dose-escalation patients had received checkpoint inhibitors. Partial responses occurred in three dose-escalation patients, of whom one had hepatocellular carcinoma and two had cutaneous melanoma. Peripheral TCRbeta sequencing aimed to test whether ivuxolimab altered TCR sequence diversity and caused clonal T-cell expansion. The paper describes the monotherapy dose-escalation part (N of about 55 patients) of the phase I trial of ivuxolimab.

Patients with autoimmune disease history or receiving systemic immunosuppression were excluded from the trial. In every dose cohort, peripheral blood was drawn for TCR sequencing at baseline, cycle 4 day 1, and cycle 7 day 1. The samples were taken from a phase I, first-in-human, multicenter, open-label dose-escalation trial of ivuxolimab. Adults with locally advanced or metastatic head and neck squamous cell, hepatocellular, melanoma or renal cell carcinoma were enrolled in the trial. Before TCR sequencing, CD4+ and CD8+ T cells were separately sorted from peripheral blood. What the research found in general, with its limitations: Antigen specificity was not determined for the clonally expanded peripheral T cells. In partial responders in the 0.1-3.0 mg/kg groups, normalized peripheral clonal expansion was found to be among the lowest, especially among CD8+ T cells. At doses from 0.1 to 3.0 mg/kg, clonal expansion was seen in both CD4+ and CD8+ blood T cells between baseline and week 6. Low levels of normalized T-cell clonal expansion were also seen in some patients who did not respond. After ivuxolimab, CD8+ T cells had more expanded clones than CD4+ T cells on average.

Genomic DNA was extracted from sorted cells for sequencing of the TCRbeta CDR3 region. The immunoSEQ Assay was used for sequencing of TCRbeta CDR3 regions. This is the immuneACCESS table as TCRdb keeps it, with only in-frame sequences that have V and J called. A part of the clones is gone; compared with another copy, unresolved V genes explain less than half, and the rest is unexplained. A total of 20,000 to 25,000 clones appear in this sample, roughly 84% of them only once. Of the sample, less than 45% falls within the top ten clones. The CDR3 holds 16 amino acids from the cysteine to the phenylalanine. Here the CDR3 DNA is all that survives: 48 bases in frame from base 1. CDR1 and CDR2, looked up from the germline V gene (reference sequence), are MNHEY and SMNVEV. V is reduced by 3 bases and J by 6 bases, leaving a spacing of 17 bases between them.

The sample in question was CD4+ or CD8+ T cells sorted from blood, obtained in a trial of the OX40 agonist ivuxolimab. Recombination connected TRBV27 to TRBJ2-2; TRBD1 might be the D gene, on 7 matching bases. The sequence was obtained from an adult with an advanced solid tumor such as melanoma, head and neck, liver or kidney cancer. The sequenced DNA is TGTGCCAGCAGTTTTGGGGGGCCAGGGGGAGCCGGGGAGCTGTTTTTT. Its coded protein is CASSFGGPGGAGELFF.